A single sample is the source of the 27 T cell receptor beta chains below, sequenced in a study of blood T cell repertoires in COVID-19. Libraries were prepared by immunoSEQ multiplex PCR; TCRdb keeps only in-frame clonotypes and omits some of them. The sample carries fewer than 500,000 clones, roughly 89% recorded once. Material for sequencing was peripheral blood. The receptors were gathered from a man aged 18 to 35 with COVID-19, enrolled during active disease.

The rearrangement links TRBV7-2 to TRBJ2-7, with 8 bases aligning to TRBD2. The CDR3 has 17 amino acids. From germline, CDR1 is SGHTA and CDR2 FQGNSA. Losses at the gene ends were 1 base for V and 4 bases for J; bases not matched to a gene: 12. For the CDR3, the DNA is TGTGCCAGCAGCTTAGTCGGGAGTGGCGGGGGGTGGTACGAGCAGTACTTC. It translates to CASSLVGSGGGWYEQYF. Full variable domain (outside the CDR3, taken from reference TRBV7-2 and TRBJ2-7): GAGVSQSPSNKVTEKGKDVELRCDPISGHTALYWYRQSLGQGLEFLIYFQGNSAPDKSGLPSDRFSAERTGGSVSTLTIQRTQQEDSAVYLCASSLVGSGGGWYEQYFGPGTRLTVT.

This clone was recorded only once. The chain combines TRBV11-2 with TRBJ2-3; D may be TRBD2 (6 bases). The V gene lost 4 bases and the J gene lost 4 bases, with 21 bases spanning the gap. Germline assignment: CDR1 SGHAT and CDR2 FQNNGV. The CDR3 loop spans 17 amino acids. For the CDR3, the DNA is TGTGCCAGCAGCTCCCTCGGGACGGGGGTCTGGGCAGATACGCAGTATTTT. Translating it yields CASSSLGTGVWADTQYF.

This clone has only one observation. The gene calls are TRBV2 and TRBJ2-1; TRBD2 might be the D (6 bases). The CDR3 loop spans 15 amino acids. Trimming stripped 2 bases from V and 10 bases from J, with 18 bases between. The germline V gene encodes CDR1 SNHLY and CDR2 FYNNEI. The CDR3 DNA reads as TGTGCCAGCAGTGAACGAAGCGGGTGGCCCGGGGAGCAGTTCTTC. Encoded protein: CASSERSGWPGEQFF.

The V and J genes are TRBV5-1 and TRBJ2-2, with D unresolved. Germline V gene data show CDR1 as SGHRS and CDR2 as YFSETQ. The CDR3 consists of 11 residues. Trimming pared 8 bases from V and 6 bases from J, leaving 8 bases between. The CDR3 loop reads CASSSAGELFF. CDR3 in DNA: TGCGCCAGTAGTTCGGCCGGGGAGCTGTTTTTT.

The chain recombines TRBV7-9 with TRBJ2-3, with TRBD2 identical over 9 bases. The germline V gene encodes CDR1 SEHNR and CDR2 FQNEAQ (reference sequence). Trimming removed 1 base from V and 1 base from J; junction bases left unmatched: 6. The length of the CDR3 is 17 residues. CDR3 coding DNA: TGTGCCAGCAGCTTAGGGCCCGGCGGGGGGGGCACAGATACGCAGTATTTT. Protein sequence: CASSLGPGGGGTDTQYF.

This clone has just one count. CDR3 DNA sequence: TGTGCCAGCAGCCAGAAATCAGGGACTGAAGCTTTCTTT. Translated: CASSQKSGTEAFF. This sequence joins TRBV7-6 and TRBJ1-1, with TRBD1 as a possible D gene (5 bases). Per germline, CDR1 SGHVS and CDR2 FNYEAQ. The CDR3 has 13 amino acids. V lost 5 bases and J lost 5, with 12 bases in between.

This clone was seen once. At one end the junction does not follow the germline gene, possibly because of a read error. The chain combines TRBV6-5 with TRBJ2-7, with D maybe TRBD1 (5 bases). There are 13 residues in the CDR3. Germline-derived CDR1 and CDR2 are MNHEY and SVGAGI. CDR3 sequence reads: CASSYLPGYGQYF. In nucleotides, the CDR3 is TGTGCCAGCAGTTACTTACCAGGGTACGGGCAGTACTTC.

The J gene is TRBJ1-1, the V gene TRBV7-9; D possibly corresponds to TRBD1 (6 bases). Germline V CDR1 and CDR2: SEHNR, FQNEAQ (reference sequence). CDR3 length equals 15 residues. V lost 4 bases and J 0 bases, leaving 12 bases between the germline ends. Here the CDR3 DNA reads TGTGCCAGCAGCTCACACAGGGTCATGAACACTGAAGCTTTCTTT. This codes for CASSSHRVMNTEAFF. Complete variable domain (other parts from reference TRBV7-9 and TRBJ1-1): DTGVSQNPRHKITKRGQNVTFRCDPISEHNRLYWYRQTLGQGPEFLTYFQNEAQLEKSRLLSDRFSAERPKGSFSTLEIQRTEQGDSAMYLCASSSHRVMNTEAFFGQGTRLTVV.

This clone was detected only a few times. CDR3 residues: CASSQLARTGPSNEKLFF. The CDR3 DNA reads TGTGCCAGCAGCCAGCTCGCCCGGACAGGGCCCTCTAATGAAAAACTGTTTTTT. The chain recombines TRBV4-2 with TRBJ1-4, with 8 bases that match TRBD1. CDR1 and CDR2 from the germline V gene are LGHNA and YNFKEQ. The CDR3 has 18 amino acids. V dropped 3 bases and J dropped 3; count of bases not matched to a gene: 12.

This chain uses TRBV3-1 (or the pseudogene TRBV3-2) with TRBJ2-7; a possible D gene is TRBD1 (5 bases). In germline, CDR1 is LGHDT, CDR2 YNNKEL (reference sequence). CDR3 length equals 14 residues. Trimming shortened V by 5 bases and J by 2 bases, and 13 bases separated the two germline ends. The CDR3 DNA follows: TGTGCCAGCAGCACCCGACAGAAACCCTACGAGCAGTACTTC. Translated: CASSTRQKPYEQYF.

This clone was detected only once. In DNA form, the CDR3 reads TGTGCCAGCAGCTTAGCTCTGGGGGGGACTAATGAAAAACTGTTTTTT. Protein sequence: CASSLALGGTNEKLFF. The chain recombines TRBV11-2 with TRBJ1-4; D possibly corresponds to TRBD1 (5 bases). V was trimmed by 1 base and J by 2 bases, leaving 11 bases between them. This CDR3 contains 16 residues. The germline CDR1 and CDR2 sequences are SGHAT and FQNNGV.

J is TRBJ1-3 and V is TRBV28; D may be TRBD1 (5 bases). The V gene's germline CDR1 is MDHEN and CDR2 SYDVKM. Trimming shortened V by 8 bases and J by 2 bases, and 13 bases separated the two germline ends. This CDR3 has 14 amino acids. The CDR3 spells CASGNRGTGNTIYF. Written as DNA, the CDR3 is TGTGCCAGCGGTAATAGGGGAACTGGAAACACCATATATTTT.

This clone was detected a few times. The chain is built from TRBV6-5 and TRBJ1-2, with 8 bases matching TRBD1. This CDR3 contains 13 residues. V lost 6 bases to trimming and J lost 4 bases; unmatched junction nucleotides: 4. CDR1 and CDR2 from the germline V gene are MNHEY and SVGAGI. For the CDR3, the DNA is TGTGCCAGCAGAGGACAGGGATCCTATGGCTACACCTTC. Translation gives CASRGQGSYGYTF.

CDR3 sequence reads: CASSMRGGTEAFF. The CDR3 bases are TGTGCCAGTAGTATGAGGGGGGGGACTGAAGCTTTCTTT. The V call is TRBV19, the J call TRBJ1-1; possible D gene TRBD1, 6 bases. The V gene's germline CDR1 is LNHDA and CDR2 SQIVND (reference sequence). With 3 bases removed from V and 5 bases from J, the gap between germline ends came to 10 bases. The CDR3 consists of 13 residues. Supplemented by reference TRBV19 and TRBJ1-1, the full variable domain reads DGGITQSPKYLFRKEGQNVTLSCEQNLNHDAMYWYRQDPGQGLRLIYYSQIVNDFQKGDIAEGYSVSREKKESFPLTVTSAQKNPTAFYLCASSMRGGTEAFFGQGTRLTVV.

The chain couples TRBV2 to TRBJ2-2, with D possibly TRBD2 on 6 matching bases. Germline V gene sequence: CDR1 SNHLY, CDR2 FYNNEI. Trimming took 10 bases from V and 7 from J, leaving 16 bases between them. This CDR3 spans 13 amino acids. The CDR3 reads CATRREIGGELFF. The DNA for the CDR3 is TGTGCCACCCGACGGGAGATCGGCGGGGAGCTGTTTTTT.

The CDR3 reads CASSDRGEGYGYTF. CDR3 nucleotides: TGTGCCAGCAGCGACAGGGGGGAAGGGTATGGCTACACCTTC. V and J are TRBV7-9 and TRBJ1-2, with 9 bases fitting TRBD1. Looked up from germline, CDR1 is SEHNR and CDR2 is FQNEAQ (reference sequence). Trimming took 5 bases from V and 5 from J; bases not matched to a gene: 6. The CDR3 runs to 14 residues.

The gene calls are TRBV19 and TRBJ1-5, with D possibly being TRBD1 (6 bases). CDR1 and CDR2 (germline): LNHDA, SQIVND (reference sequence). The CDR3 runs 14 residues. Trimming removed 5 bases at V and 2 bases at J, with 10 bases between. Written as DNA, the CDR3 is TGTGCCAGTAGTGGGGCAGGGGGCAATCAGCCCCAGCATTTT. The encoded protein is CASSGAGGNQPQHF.

V and J are TRBV9 and TRBJ2-1; a weak D match, TRBD2 (5 bases). Trimming removed 3 bases at V and 1 base at J, with 17 bases between. The CDR3 is 17 amino acids. Germline V lookup: CDR1 SGDLS, CDR2 YYNGEE. CDR3 sequence reads: CASSDPLAGPSYNEQFF. The CDR3 nucleotides read TGTGCCAGCAGCGATCCCCTTGCGGGTCCTTCCTACAATGAGCAGTTCTTC.

The sample holds one count of this clone. Other DNA sequences in this specimen translate into the identical CDR3. J is TRBJ1-1 and V is TRBV18; 8 bases align to TRBD1. Per the germline V gene, CDR1 is KGHSH and CDR2 is LQKENI. The CDR3 is made up of 15 amino acids. Trimming removed 4 bases from V and 0 bases from J; junction bases left unmatched: 4. CDR3 loop: CASSQGQGLNTEAFF. CDR3 DNA sequence: TGTGCCAGCTCACAAGGACAGGGTTTGAACACTGAAGCTTTCTTT.

As for this clone: The sample holds other DNA sequences that translate to the same CDR3. Here the CDR3 DNA reads TGTGCCAGCAGCTTAGGGACAGCTAATTCACCCCTCCACTTT. Amino acids: CASSLGTANSPLHF. The genes are TRBV5-5 and TRBJ1-6; TRBD1 matches 7 bases. This CDR3 is built from 14 residues. Germline loops: CDR1 SGHKS, CDR2 YYEKEE (reference sequence). The V gene end was trimmed by 2 bases and the J gene end by 6 bases; junction bases not matched to a gene: 2.

This rearrangement joins TRBV6-5 to TRBJ2-5, with 7 bases aligning to TRBD2. Germline CDR1 reads MNHEY; CDR2 reads SVGAGI. V was clipped by 7 bases and J by 1 base; unmatched bases: 0. CDR3 length equals 12 residues. CDR3 region: CASTGGQETQYF. CDR3 DNA: TGTGCCAGCACGGGAGGCCAAGAGACCCAGTACTTC.

The rearrangement links TRBV5-5 to TRBJ1-5, with D perhaps TRBD1 (6 bases). Looked up from germline, CDR1 is SGHKS and CDR2 is YYEKEE (reference sequence). V was cut by 4 bases and J by 1 base, with 12 bases left in between. This CDR3 is built from 15 residues. CDR3 sequence: CASSPRGGSNQPQHF. The CDR3 DNA follows: TGTGCCAGCAGCCCCCGGGGGGGCAGCAATCAGCCCCAGCATTTT.

The chain employs TRBV11-2 and TRBJ2-7, with a tentative D call TRBD1 (6 bases). The CDR3 has 14 residues. The V and J ends lost 4 bases and 4 bases respectively, with 14 bases between them. Per germline, CDR1 SGHAT and CDR2 FQNNGV. Here the CDR3 reads CASSSGQPSYEQYF. The DNA of the CDR3 is TGTGCCAGCAGCTCTGGACAGCCCTCGTACGAGCAGTACTTC.

The chain uses TRBV12-5 and TRBJ1-3, with 7 bases matching TRBD1. The CDR3 has 17 amino acids. Germline V gene lookup returns CDR1 LGHNT and CDR2 FRNRAP. Germline trimming cut 2 bases from V and 0 bases from J; bases unmatched to any gene: 7. CDR3 sequence: CASGLPRDSRSGNTIYF. Here the CDR3 DNA reads TGTGCTAGTGGTTTGCCTCGGGACAGTCGCTCTGGAAACACCATATATTTT.

This chain uses TRBV11-2 with TRBJ2-5; TRBD1 might be the D (6 bases). Looked up from germline, CDR1 is SGHAT and CDR2 is FQNNGV. Trimming removed 6 bases from V and 3 bases from J, with 11 bases in between. CDR3 size: 13 residues. The CDR3 sequence: CASRPQGKETQYF. The CDR3 DNA is TGTGCCAGCAGACCCCAGGGGAAAGAGACCCAGTACTTC.

This chain links TRBV6-4 with TRBJ1-6; D is ambiguous. CDR1 and CDR2 from the germline V gene are MRHNA and SNTAGT. With 6 bases removed from V and 7 bases from J, the gap between germline ends came to 10 bases. This CDR3 spans 13 amino acids. CDR3 protein: CASRGVGNSPLHF. In DNA, the CDR3 is TGTGCCAGCAGGGGAGTGGGCAATTCACCCCTCCACTTT.

The chain recombines TRBV2 with TRBJ2-7; 9 bases line up with TRBD2. CDR1 SNHLY and CDR2 FYNNEI come from the germline V gene. The CDR3 is 16 residues long. The trim removed 5 bases at V and 3 bases at J, leaving 11 bases unmatched. CDR3 coding DNA: TGTGCCAGCAGTATCGGAGTGCCTAGCGGGGTCTACGAGCAGTACTTC. Its translation is CASSIGVPSGVYEQYF. Complete variable domain (other parts from reference TRBV2 and TRBJ2-7): EPEVTQTPSHQVTQMGQEVILRCVPISNHLYFYWYRQILGQKVEFLVSFYNNEISEKSEIFDDQFSVERPDGSNFTLKIRSTKLEDSAMYFCASSIGVPSGVYEQYFGPGTRLTVT.